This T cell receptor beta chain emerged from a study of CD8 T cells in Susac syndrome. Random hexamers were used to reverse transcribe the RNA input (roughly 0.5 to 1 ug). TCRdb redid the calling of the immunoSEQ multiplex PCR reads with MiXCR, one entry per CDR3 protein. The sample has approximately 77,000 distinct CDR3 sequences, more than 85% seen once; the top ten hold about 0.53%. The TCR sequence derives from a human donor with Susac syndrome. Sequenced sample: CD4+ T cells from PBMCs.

The CDR3 DNA is TGTGCCAGCAGTCACGGGACAATTGAAGCTTTCTTT. Translating it yields CASSHGTIEAFF. The J gene is TRBJ1-1, the V gene TRBV6-5; D is perhaps TRBD1 (6 bases). Germline V gene sequence: CDR1 MNHEY, CDR2 SVGAGI. This CDR3 spans 12 amino acids. Trimming stripped 5 bases from V and 7 bases from J, with 11 bases between.